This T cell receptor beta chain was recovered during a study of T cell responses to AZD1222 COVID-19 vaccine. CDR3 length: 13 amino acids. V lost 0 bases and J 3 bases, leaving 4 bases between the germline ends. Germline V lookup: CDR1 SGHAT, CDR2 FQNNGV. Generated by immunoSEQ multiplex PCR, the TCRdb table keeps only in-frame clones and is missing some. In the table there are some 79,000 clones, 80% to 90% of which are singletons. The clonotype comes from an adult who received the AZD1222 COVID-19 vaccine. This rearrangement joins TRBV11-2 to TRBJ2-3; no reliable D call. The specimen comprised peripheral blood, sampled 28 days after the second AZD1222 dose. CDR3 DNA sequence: TGTGCCAGCAGCTTAGATCTTACAGATACGCAGTATTTT. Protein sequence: CASSLDLTDTQYF.